The 12 T cell receptor beta chains below come from one sample, sequenced in a study of T cell responses to AZD1222 COVID-19 vaccine. This table comes from immunoSEQ multiplex PCR, and its TCRdb copy is limited to in-frame clones, with some not included. The sample has some 150,000 clones; roughly nine tenths are singletons. Sequencing used peripheral blood, obtained 28 days after the second AZD1222 dose. The source is an adult who received the AZD1222 COVID-19 vaccine.

The rearrangement uses TRBV9 and TRBJ2-7, with a tentative D call TRBD1 (6 bases). Germline CDR1 reads SGDLS; CDR2 reads YYNGEE. CDR3 length: 16 amino acids. Deletions cut 0 bases from V and 1 base from J, with 14 bases between. The CDR3 DNA reads TGTGCCAGCAGCGTAGCGGGACAAGCGTTTTCCTACGAGCAGTACTTC. Translation: CASSVAGQAFSYEQYF.

V usage is TRBV28 and J usage is TRBJ1-5; 9 bases fit TRBD1. Germline V gene sequence: CDR1 MDHEN, CDR2 SYDVKM. V lost 3 bases to trimming and J lost 4 bases; unmatched junction nucleotides: 10. The length of the CDR3 is 17 residues. CDR3 protein: CASSFQGLQGANQPQHF. The CDR3 DNA reads as TGTGCCAGCAGTTTTCAGGGACTACAGGGGGCGAATCAGCCCCAGCATTTT.

V usage is TRBV21-1 and J usage is TRBJ1-5; the table assigns TRBD1, which was not confirmed against the DNA. TRBV21-1 represents a pseudogene. The CDR3 is 15 amino acids. CDR3 sequence reads: CASSIQGRRYQPQHF. The DNA for the CDR3 is TGTGCCAGCAGTATCCAGGGTAGGAGATATCAGCCCCAGCATTTT.

The V and J genes are TRBV28 and TRBJ2-1, with D perhaps TRBD2 (5 bases). There are 17 residues in the CDR3. The ends were cut back, 5 bases at V and 4 bases at J, with 21 bases in the middle. Germline-derived CDR1 and CDR2 are MDHEN and SYDVKM. The CDR3 DNA sequence: TGTGCCAGCAGTCCCCCCCGTGGGAGCGGTAATTACAATGAGCAGTTCTTC. Protein: CASSPPRGSGNYNEQFF.

The chain combines TRBV24-1 with TRBJ2-2; a possible D gene is TRBD1 (6 bases). The germline gives CDR1 KGHDR, CDR2 SFDVKD. The CDR3 is made up of 13 amino acids. The V end lost 9 bases, the J end lost 0 bases, and 7 bases lay between the germline ends. The CDR3 sequence: CATGGANTGELFF. CDR3 nucleotides: TGTGCCACCGGGGGCGCGAACACCGGGGAGCTGTTTTTT.

The J gene is TRBJ1-2, the V gene TRBV9; D not certain. The CDR3 consists of 13 residues. The V end lost 3 bases, the J end lost 8 bases, and 14 bases lay between the germline ends. Per germline, CDR1 SGDLS and CDR2 YYNGEE. CDR3 sequence reads: CASSAAQFRGYTF. The CDR3 coding sequence is TGTGCCAGCAGCGCAGCTCAGTTCCGCGGCTACACCTTC.

J is TRBJ1-2 and V is TRBV27; weak D call: TRBD1 (6 bases). The CDR3 sequence is 15 residues long. The germline V and J ends were trimmed by 5 bases and 2 bases, with 15 bases remaining between them. Germline CDR1 is MNHEY and CDR2 is SMNVEV (reference sequence). CDR3 amino acids: CASSPQGGGNYGYTF. The CDR3 DNA reads TGTGCCAGCAGTCCCCAAGGCGGGGGCAACTATGGCTACACCTTC.

The gene calls are TRBV5-1 and TRBJ2-3, with 10 bases that match TRBD2. Germline CDR1 SGHRS, CDR2 YFSETQ. Unmatched junction bases numbered 4, after V lost 4 bases and J lost 2 bases. The CDR3 is made up of 15 amino acids. The DNA of the CDR3 is TGCGCCAGCAGCGGGGGACTAGCGTACACAGATACGCAGTATTTT. Translating gives CASSGGLAYTDTQYF.

In this sample, this clone turned up once. This chain joins TRBV14 and TRBJ2-3; 10 bases are shared with TRBD2. CDR3 size: 17 residues. V lost 5 bases to trimming and J lost 11 bases; unmatched junction nucleotides: 19. CDR1 is SGHDN, CDR2 FVKESK, per germline. The CDR3 here is CASSRGGLAGDAVRQYF. The DNA for the CDR3 is TGTGCCAGCAGCAGAGGCGGTCTAGCGGGAGACGCCGTGAGGCAGTATTTT. Combining the CDR3 with reference TRBV14 and TRBJ2-3 gives the whole variable domain EAGVTQFPSHSVIEKGQTVTLRCDPISGHDNLYWYRRVMGKEIKFLLHFVKESKQDESGMPNNRFLAERTGGTYSTLKVQPAELEDSGVYFCASSRGGLAGDAVRQYFGPGTRLTVL.

This clone has a single count. The rearrangement links TRBV15 to TRBJ2-1; 11 bases match TRBD2. From germline, CDR1 is LNHNV and CDR2 YYDKDF (reference sequence). V gave up 0 bases and J gave up 8 bases; unmatched junction bases: 6. The CDR3 is 16 residues long. The DNA of the CDR3 is TGTGCCACCAGCAGAGACCTTAGCGGGAGGGCCCATGAGCAGTTCTTC. Amino acids: CATSRDLSGRAHEQFF.

CDR3 protein: CASSRDGGYTFSGANVLTF. CDR3 in DNA: TGTGCCAGCAGCAGGGACGGTGGTTACACTTTCTCTGGGGCCAACGTCCTGACTTTC. The chain joins TRBV28 to TRBJ2-6; D might be TRBD1 or TRBD2, each matching 5 bases. There are 19 residues in the CDR3. Germline CDR1 and CDR2: MDHEN and SYDVKM. The V gene lost 6 bases and the J gene lost 0 bases, with 21 bases spanning the gap.

This chain joins TRBV25-1 and TRBJ2-7, with a weak D call TRBD1 (6 bases). This CDR3 is built from 11 residues. The germline gives CDR1 MGHDK, CDR2 SYGVNS. V dropped 7 bases and J dropped 5 bases, with 9 bases sitting between them. The DNA of the CDR3 is TGTGCCAGCACAGGGGACCACGAGCAGTACTTC. It codes for CASTGDHEQYF.